The 15 T cell receptor beta chains reported below all come from one sample, sequenced in a study of vaccination and CD4 T cells after COVID-19. Their cognate antigens are unknown. CD4+ T cells that had been cultured provided DNA sequenced with the Oncomine TCR Beta short-read assay. TCRdb re-called the PCR reads with MiXCR, one entry per CDR3 protein. The sample contains roughly 15,000 distinct CDR3 sequences, about 54% of which appear only once. The treatment denotes: roughly 10-day PBMC culture with coronavirus spike peptide pools or control peptides (ViraFEST assay). Sequences were obtained from CD4+ T cells from blood, cultured in vitro. The receptors derive from a human donor who had recovered from COVID-19.

The chain's CDR3 is CASSMRVDTQYF. Here the CDR3 DNA reads TGTGCCAGTAGTATGCGTGTAGATACGCAGTATTTT. The genes are TRBV19 and TRBJ2-3; D gene unclear. Trimming removed 3 bases at V and 5 bases at J, with 6 bases between. This CDR3 comprises 12 residues. In germline, CDR1 is LNHDA, CDR2 SQIVND (reference sequence).

A word on this clonotype: One end of the junction fails to match germline, which may point to a read error. The chain joins TRBV7-7 to TRBJ2-5; 11 bases align to TRBD1. The CDR3 sequence is 15 residues long. Germline V CDR1 and CDR2: SSHAT, FNYEAQ (reference sequence). CDR3 DNA sequence: TGTGCTAGCAGTTACGGAGGGACAGGGGGGGAGACCCAGTACTTC. Encoded protein: CASSYGGTGGETQYF.

The chain couples TRBV12-3 or TRBV12-4 to TRBJ1-1; unclear D gene. This CDR3 spans 14 amino acids. Trimming pared 3 bases from V and 2 bases from J, leaving 10 bases between. The CDR3 spells CASSLWAGNTEAFF. The CDR3 bases are TGTGCCAGCAGTTTGTGGGCAGGCAACACTGAAGCTTTCTTT.

This sequence joins TRBV6-1 and TRBJ1-5; D remains unclear. The CDR3 is made up of 15 amino acids. Per germline, CDR1 MNHNS and CDR2 SASEGT. Between the trimmed V and J ends, which lost 5 bases and 4 bases, there was a span of 15 bases. In nucleotides, the CDR3 is TGTGCCAGCAGTCGGGGTTTTGGCGGAAATCAGCCCCAGCATTTT. Translated, it gives CASSRGFGGNQPQHF.

The chain employs TRBV7-3 and TRBJ2-1; D is perhaps TRBD2 (5 bases). This CDR3 is built from 14 residues. Germline V CDR1 and CDR2: SGHTA, FQGTGA. Trimming removed 5 bases from V and 3 bases from J, with 11 bases in between. For the CDR3, the DNA is TGTGCCAGCAGCACAAGCGGCAGCTACAATGAGCAGTTCTTC. It is translated as CASSTSGSYNEQFF. The whole variable domain, remainder taken from reference TRBV7-3 and TRBJ2-1, is GAGVSQTPSNKVTEKGKYVELRCDPISGHTALYWYRQSLGQGPEFLIYFQGTGAADDSGLPNDRFFAVRPEGSVSTLKIQRTERGDSAVYLCASSTSGSYNEQFFGPGTRLTVL.

Comment on this clonotype: The junction departs from the called germline gene at one end, perhaps through a read error. V gene TRBV12-3 or TRBV12-4 combines with J gene TRBJ2-5; 7 bases agree with TRBD2. This CDR3 has 15 amino acids. CDR3 in DNA: TGTGCCGGCAGTCCTAGCGGAGGGGCGTTAGAGACCCAGTACTTC. Its protein product is CAGSPSGGALETQYF.

The rearrangement uses TRBV7-2 and TRBJ2-1, with 7 bases aligning to TRBD1. CDR1 and CDR2 from the germline V gene are SGHTA and FQGNSA. This CDR3 is built from 15 residues. Trimming took 6 bases from V and 4 from J; bases not matched to a gene: 9. CDR3 sequence: CASRLDRALYNEQFF. The CDR3 DNA sequence: TGTGCCAGCAGACTAGACAGGGCCTTATACAATGAGCAGTTCTTC.

This chain connects TRBV9 to TRBJ2-4; a possible D gene is TRBD2 (6 bases). V was shortened by 0 bases and J by 7 bases, with 14 bases between the two germline ends. The germline gives CDR1 SGDLS, CDR2 YYNGEE. The CDR3 sequence is 15 residues long. CDR3 residues: CASSVDPGLGNIQYF. The CDR3 DNA is TGTGCCAGCAGCGTAGACCCGGGACTCGGCAACATTCAGTACTTC.

This sequence joins TRBV19 and TRBJ1-1; no firm D call. This CDR3 has 14 amino acids. Between the trimmed V and J ends, which lost 1 base and 4 bases, there was a span of 10 bases. Germline V gene lookup returns CDR1 LNHDA and CDR2 SQIVND (reference sequence). The CDR3 nucleotides read TGTGCCAGTAGTATAGGGCAGGTAGGCACTGAAGCTTTCTTT. This gives the protein CASSIGQVGTEAFF.

V usage is TRBV12-3 or TRBV12-4 and J usage is TRBJ1-2; 8 bases match TRBD1. The CDR3 is made up of 11 amino acids. With V trimmed by 4 bases and J by 9 bases, 1 base remained unmatched. DNA of the CDR3: TGTGCCAGCAGTTGGGACAGGCGCTACACCTTC. Translation: CASSWDRRYTF.

This clonotype has more than one count but fewer than ten. The genes are TRBV30 and TRBJ2-3, with TRBD1 identical over 8 bases. Losses at the gene ends were 3 bases for V and 5 bases for J; bases not matched to a gene: 4. The CDR3 loop spans 13 amino acids. The germline V gene has CDR1 GTSNPN and CDR2 SVGIG (reference sequence). The CDR3 loop reads CAWSPGQGDTQYF. The DNA for the CDR3 is TGTGCCTGGAGCCCTGGACAGGGAGATACGCAGTATTTT.

Here the CDR3 DNA reads TGCGCCAGCAGCAGACTGAGCGGGAGTGCCGGGGAGCTGTTTTTT. This gives the protein CASSRLSGSAGELFF. The rearrangement joins TRBV4-3 to TRBJ2-2, with TRBD2 matching 8 bases. This CDR3 has 15 residues. The ends lost 5 bases at V and 6 bases at J; junction bases unmatched: 8. In germline, CDR1 is LGHNA, CDR2 YSLEER.

This clonotype was counted once. The V gene is TRBV4-1, the J gene TRBJ1-2; no clear D. Per the germline V gene, CDR1 is MGHRA and CDR2 is YSYEKL. Trimming removed 2 bases from V and 6 bases from J, with 13 bases in between. The CDR3 covers 14 residues. This CDR3 reads CASSQPVRENGYTF. CDR3 nucleotide sequence: TGCGCCAGCAGCCAACCGGTTAGGGAGAATGGCTACACCTTC.

The CDR3 DNA sequence: TGTGCCAGCACCCGGGGGAGAAGCTACAATGAGCAGTTCTTC. Encoded protein: CASTRGRSYNEQFF. This sequence joins TRBV5-6 and TRBJ2-1, with a tentative D call TRBD2 (6 bases). CDR3 length: 14 amino acids. The germline V gene encodes CDR1 SGHDT and CDR2 YYEEEE. V was trimmed by 6 bases and J by 3 bases, leaving 13 bases between them. The full variable domain, in which reference TRBV5-6 and TRBJ2-1 provide the parts outside the CDR3, is DAGVTQSPTHLIKTRGQQVTLRCSPKSGHDTVSWYQQALGQGPQFIFQYYEEEERQRGNFPDRFSGHQFPNYSSELNVNALLLGDSALYLCASTRGRSYNEQFFGPGTRLTVL.

The chain carries TRBV19 and TRBJ1-2; possible D gene TRBD1, 6 bases. This CDR3 spans 14 amino acids. Trimming removed 3 bases at V and 4 bases at J, with 12 bases between. CDR1 and CDR2 (germline): LNHDA, SQIVND (reference sequence). CDR3 sequence (DNA): TGTGCCAGTAGTATGAGGACAGACGTCTATGGCTACACCTTC. It translates to CASSMRTDVYGYTF. Full variable domain (rest looked up from reference TRBV19 and TRBJ1-2): DGGITQSPKYLFRKEGQNVTLSCEQNLNHDAMYWYRQDPGQGLRLIYYSQIVNDFQKGDIAEGYSVSREKKESFPLTVTSAQKNPTAFYLCASSMRTDVYGYTFGSGTRLTVV.